The clone carrying this TCR beta chain appeared a single time. Trimming left V 5 bases short and J 5 bases short, with 11 bases between. This CDR3 spans 13 amino acids. Germline CDR1 is SGHNT and CDR2 is YYREEE (reference sequence). The sample is drawn from a study of blood T cell repertoires in COVID-19. As for the study in general: Sites across the United States, Italy and Spain contributed samples from acute and convalescent COVID-19. PBMCs, B-cell-depleted T cells, or T cells provided the cDNA or gDNA that made up the material.

How the authors handled the data: Cell counts per sample came from amplifying reference gene primers. Clones were read by immunoSEQ multiplex PCR, and TCRdb kept only the in-frame ones, dropping some. That table supplies the V and J calls and clone size; D and trimming were determined from the DNA. Here the sample spans over 150,000 clones, 85% being singletons. The specimen was peripheral blood. V usage is TRBV5-4 and J usage is TRBJ2-1; D is possibly TRBD2 (6 bases). This TCR derives from a middle-aged man with acute or convalescent COVID-19. This chain's CDR3 is CASRMDYHNEQFF. For the CDR3, the DNA is TGTGCCAGCAGAATGGACTATCACAATGAGCAGTTCTTC. The variable domain in full, completed from reference TRBV5-4 and TRBJ2-1, reads ETGVTQSPTHLIKTRGQQVTLRCSSQSGHNTVSWYQQALGQGPQFIFQYYREEENGRGNFPPRFSGLQFPNYSSELNVNALELDDSALYLCASRMDYHNEQFFGPGTRLTVL.